Given below is one T cell receptor beta chain in context. Its antigen is as yet unknown. The CDR3 has 14 residues. The germline V gene encodes CDR1 WSHSY and CDR2 SAAADI. Trimming took 6 bases from V and 7 from J, leaving 16 bases between them. The data were taken from a study of CD8 T cells in ankylosing spondylitis. Study findings and constraints: Disease-associated clones were CD8+ and fairly uncommon in peripheral blood. A motif in TCR beta, a set of eight highly homologous variants, appeared characteristic of ankylosing spondylitis blood. Significantly higher representation of disease-linked clones was reported for matched ankylosing spondylitis synovial fluid.

MiXCR, applied by TCRdb to the 5' RACE reads, yields one record per CDR3 protein. The table lists roughly 440,000 distinct CDR3 sequences, 15% to 20% of them singletons. The sequenced sample was blood, either unsorted or a sorted T cell fraction (not recorded which). The gene calls are TRBV10-2 and TRBJ2-1, with a possible D match to TRBD2 (5 bases). This receptor was obtained from a male donor with ankylosing spondylitis. The CDR3 is CASSGPRSGNEQFF. The CDR3 DNA is TGCGCCAGCAGCGGGCCCAGATCGGGGAATGAGCAGTTCTTC.